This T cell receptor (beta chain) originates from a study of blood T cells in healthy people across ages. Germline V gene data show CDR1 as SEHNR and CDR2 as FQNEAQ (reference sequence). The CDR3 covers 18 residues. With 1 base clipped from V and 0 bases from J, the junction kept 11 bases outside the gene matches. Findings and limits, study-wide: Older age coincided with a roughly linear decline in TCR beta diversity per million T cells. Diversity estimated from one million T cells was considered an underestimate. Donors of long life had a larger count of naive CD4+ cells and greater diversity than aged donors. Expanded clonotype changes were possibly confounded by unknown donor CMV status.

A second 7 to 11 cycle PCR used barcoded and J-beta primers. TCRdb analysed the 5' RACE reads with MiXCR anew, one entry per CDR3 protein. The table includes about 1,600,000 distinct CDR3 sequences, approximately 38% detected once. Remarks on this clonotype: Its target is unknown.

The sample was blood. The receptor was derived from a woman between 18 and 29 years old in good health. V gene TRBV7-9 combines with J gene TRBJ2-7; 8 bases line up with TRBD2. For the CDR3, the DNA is TGTGCCAGCAGCTTAGTTCGGAGCGGGAGCCGGATCTCCTACGAGCAGTACTTC. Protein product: CASSLVRSGSRISYEQYF.